The 14 T cell receptor beta chains given below trace back to one sample, sequenced in a study of Ad26.COV2.S vaccination and SARS-CoV-2 variants. Treatment in this sample: around 19 received Ad26.COV2.S at low or high dose, single or two shots; roughly five received placebo; per-sample allocation not given. Sample collection was performed on day 63 after the first vaccine or placebo injection. TCRdb keeps only in-frame clones here, not all; method: immunoSEQ multiplex PCR. Found here are some 300,000 clones, around 81% of them singletons; the top ten hold approximately 2.2%. Sequenced material: peripheral blood, taken in a trial of Ad26.COV2.S vaccine versus placebo. These receptors came from a person between 18 and 59 years old who received the Ad26.COV2.S COVID-19 vaccine or a placebo.

The chain couples TRBV5-1 to TRBJ1-2, with D possibly TRBD1 on 5 matching bases. The CDR3 length is 12 residues. V was clipped by 2 bases and J by 7 bases, with 9 bases between them. Germline CDR1 reads SGHRS; CDR2 reads YFSETQ. CDR3 bases: TGCGCCAGCAGCTTCGACAGACGTGGCTACACCTTC. Translating gives CASSFDRRGYTF.

V usage is TRBV5-1 and J usage is TRBJ1-5; 7 bases align to TRBD1. The trim removed 4 bases at V and 5 bases at J, leaving 6 bases unmatched. This CDR3 is 14 amino acids long. Germline assignment: CDR1 SGHRS and CDR2 YFSETQ. The CDR3 DNA is TGCGCCAGCAGCCCAGGGGGGGGAGATCAGCCCCAGCATTTT. It encodes CASSPGGGDQPQHF.

The rearrangement links TRBV24-1 to TRBJ2-3; 7 nucleotides agree with TRBD1. J gave up 6 bases and V 4 bases, and 6 bases lay outside the gene matches. CDR1 is KGHDR, CDR2 SFDVKD, per germline. There are 14 residues in the CDR3. Here the CDR3 reads CATSEPGTDDTQYF. The CDR3 nucleotides read TGTGCCACCAGTGAGCCTGGGACAGATGATACGCAGTATTTT.

This clone has just a few counts. The rearrangement uses TRBV12-3 or TRBV12-4 and TRBJ1-1; D unclear. The V end was cut by 5 bases, the J end by 1 base, with 8 bases between. The CDR3 is 13 amino acids. CDR3 nucleotide sequence: TGTGCCAGCAGTCGGAGTGGGAACACTGAAGCTTTCTTT. Protein sequence: CASSRSGNTEAFF.

The rearrangement links TRBV29-1 to TRBJ2-3, with D possibly being TRBD1 (6 bases). There are 13 residues in the CDR3. CDR1 and CDR2 (germline): SQVTM, ANQGSEA. V dropped 5 bases and J dropped 1 base, with 10 bases sitting between them. CDR3 nucleotides: TGCAGCGTTCGACAGGACCGCACAGATACGCAGTATTTT. Translated, it gives CSVRQDRTDTQYF.

The rearrangement joins TRBV7-9 to TRBJ1-1, with no clear D. This CDR3 contains 14 residues. V was clipped by 3 bases and J by 4 bases, with 12 bases between them. Germline V lookup: CDR1 SEHNR, CDR2 FQNEAQ (reference sequence). CDR3 in amino acids: CASSLVRELTEAFF. CDR3 nucleotide sequence: TGTGCCAGCAGCTTGGTTCGGGAACTCACTGAAGCTTTCTTT.

The chain has TRBV5-1 and TRBJ1-1; D may be TRBD1 (5 bases). Trimming pared 4 bases from V and 4 bases from J, leaving 14 bases between. This CDR3 is built from 14 residues. Per the germline V gene, CDR1 is SGHRS and CDR2 is YFSETQ. The CDR3 nucleotides read TGCGCCAGCAGCCCGGTGGGGGACGGCACTGAAGCTTTCTTT. This sequence encodes CASSPVGDGTEAFF.

This chain joins TRBV12-3 or TRBV12-4 and TRBJ1-2; perhaps TRBD1 as D (5 bases). V was cut by 7 bases and J by 6 bases, with 15 bases left in between. The CDR3 sequence is 13 residues long. CDR3 sequence reads: CASNTPGGNGYTF. The CDR3 DNA is TGTGCCAGCAACACTCCTGGGGGTAATGGCTACACCTTC.

The chain uses TRBV5-6 and TRBJ1-2; 8 nucleotides line up with TRBD1. The J segment lost 2 bases and the V segment lost 1 base, leaving 4 bases of the junction unmatched. Germline CDR1 reads SGHDT; CDR2 reads YYEEEE. The CDR3 runs 15 residues. The CDR3 DNA reads as TGTGCCAGCAGCTTGATACAGGGGGTGAACTATGGCTACACCTTC. It encodes CASSLIQGVNYGYTF.

The rearrangement links TRBV2 to TRBJ1-2; TRBD1 is a possible D gene (5 bases). The CDR3 runs 15 residues. Trimming took off 6 bases at V and 8 bases at J, with 22 bases between the two ends. Germline CDR1 and CDR2: SNHLY and FYNNEI. CDR3 nucleotides: TGTGCCAGCAGCGGAATCCGGGACTTCGCTCTAGGCTACACCTTC. Its translation: CASSGIRDFALGYTF.

The chain joins TRBV30 to TRBJ1-1; D remains ambiguous. The CDR3 has 14 residues. V was pared by 0 bases and J by 0 bases, with 8 bases between. Germline loops: CDR1 GTSNPN, CDR2 SVGIG (reference sequence). The CDR3 DNA is TGTGCCTGGAGTGTAGTCACATTGAACACTGAAGCTTTCTTT. As protein: CAWSVVTLNTEAFF.

The rearrangement joins TRBV28 to TRBJ2-6; unclear D gene. V was trimmed by 6 bases and J by 3 bases, leaving 6 bases between them. The CDR3 sequence is 13 residues long. The germline V gene has CDR1 MDHEN and CDR2 SYDVKM. CDR3 residues: CASSRFGANVLTF. The DNA for the CDR3 is TGTGCCAGCAGCCGTTTTGGGGCCAACGTCCTGACTTTC.

The chain couples TRBV5-1 to TRBJ1-1, with 8 bases identical to TRBD1. Germline trimming cut 4 bases from V and 3 bases from J; bases unmatched to any gene: 5. Germline values: CDR1 SGHRS, CDR2 YFSETQ. The CDR3 is 14 residues long. This CDR3 reads CASSRGQVYTEAFF. CDR3 nucleotide sequence: TGCGCCAGCAGCAGGGGACAGGTATACACTGAAGCTTTCTTT.

The rearrangement uses TRBV27 and TRBJ1-1, with D possibly TRBD1 on 6 matching bases. Germline CDR1 reads MNHEY; CDR2 reads SMNVEV (reference sequence). The germline V and J ends were trimmed by 3 bases and 2 bases, with 13 bases remaining between them. The CDR3 sequence is 15 residues long. The CDR3 DNA is TGTGCCAGCAGTTTCAGGACAGACCTAAACACTGAAGCTTTCTTT. Translating it yields CASSFRTDLNTEAFF.